Following are 31 T cell receptor beta chains from one sample sequenced in a study of T cell responses to AZD1222 COVID-19 vaccine. Assay used: immunoSEQ multiplex PCR; TCRdb lists only in-frame clones, some missing. The top ten clones hold 1.5% to 2% of a sample with 180,000 or so clones, 90% to 95% of them seen once. Specimen: peripheral blood, collected 28 days after the second AZD1222 dose. Receptors originate from an adult who received the AZD1222 COVID-19 vaccine.

This clone was detected once. The chain uses TRBV29-1 and TRBJ1-2; 8 bases line up with TRBD1. The CDR3 length is 15 residues. With 6 bases clipped from V and 2 bases from J, the junction kept 11 bases outside the gene matches. The germline V gene has CDR1 SQVTM and CDR2 ANQGSEA. The CDR3 sequence: CSVLNPTGENYGYTF. CDR3 bases: TGCAGCGTCCTTAACCCGACAGGGGAAAACTATGGCTACACCTTC.

J is TRBJ1-2 and V is TRBV4-3; TRBD1 aligns across 7 bases. The CDR3 covers 14 residues. Germline values: CDR1 LGHNA, CDR2 YSLEER. Trimming took 0 bases from V and 4 from J; bases not matched to a gene: 2. The CDR3 DNA is TGCGCCAGCAGCCAAGAGACAGGGCGCTATGGCTACACCTTC. This translates into CASSQETGRYGYTF.

The chain recombines TRBV5-4 with TRBJ1-4; 9 bases align to TRBD1. J was trimmed by 4 bases and V by 3 bases; bases with no gene match: 4. The germline V gene encodes CDR1 SGHNT and CDR2 YYREEE (reference sequence). This CDR3 contains 15 residues. This CDR3 is CASSYGTGRNEKLFF. In DNA form, the CDR3 reads TGTGCCAGCAGCTACGGGACAGGGCGTAATGAAAAACTGTTTTTT.

The chain couples TRBV30 to TRBJ2-7; 8 nucleotides line up with TRBD2. Germline values: CDR1 GTSNPN, CDR2 SVGIG (reference sequence). The J segment lost 5 bases and the V segment lost 5 bases, leaving 5 bases of the junction unmatched. This CDR3 has 12 amino acids. This CDR3 reads CAWGGRSNEQYF. The CDR3 DNA is TGTGCCTGGGGCGGGAGGTCCAACGAGCAGTACTTC.

This clone appeared a single time. The chain has TRBV7-9 and TRBJ1-2; possible D gene TRBD1, 5 bases. Trimming cost V 5 bases and J 4 bases, with 11 bases left between them. The CDR3 extends over 13 amino acids. The germline V gene has CDR1 SEHNR and CDR2 FQNEAQ (reference sequence). The CDR3 DNA is TGTGCCAGCAGCCCACAGGAAACCTATGGCTACACCTTC. Its protein is CASSPQETYGYTF.

The chain couples TRBV5-1 to TRBJ1-5; D is unresolved. V dropped 0 bases and J dropped 2 bases, with 9 bases sitting between them. The length of the CDR3 is 15 residues. CDR1 and CDR2 from the germline V gene are SGHRS and YFSETQ. The CDR3: CASSLGALGNQPQHF. The CDR3 DNA reads TGCGCCAGCAGCTTGGGGGCACTTGGCAATCAGCCCCAGCATTTT.

The chain recombines TRBV29-1 with TRBJ2-3; 8 positions match TRBD2. Germline V gives CDR1 SQVTM, CDR2 ANQGSEA. The V segment lost 1 base and the J segment 0 bases; nucleotides outside the gene matches: 9. The CDR3 contains 17 residues. The CDR3 nucleotides are TGCAGCGTTGAAGGCGGGCTAGCGGGTGGTAGCACAGATACGCAGTATTTT. The encoded protein is CSVEGGLAGGSTDTQYF.

This sequence joins TRBV9 and TRBJ1-5, with unresolved D. V was shortened by 4 bases and J by 7 bases, with 18 bases between the two germline ends. Germline CDR1 reads SGDLS; CDR2 reads YYNGEE. CDR3 size: 15 residues. For the CDR3, the DNA is TGTGCCAGCAGCCGACTCGGGAGGGAGGGACAGCCCCAGCATTTT. Encoded protein: CASSRLGREGQPQHF.

This clone was found a few times. The genes are TRBV6-1 and TRBJ1-6; D remains ambiguous. Germline assignment: CDR1 MNHNS and CDR2 SASEGT. V lost 6 bases, J lost 5 bases, and 5 bases lay in between. The CDR3 is 12 amino acids. CDR3 coding DNA: TGTGCCAGCAGACAAAATAATTCACCCCTCCACTTT. Translation: CASRQNNSPLHF.

The rearrangement joins TRBV4-1 to TRBJ1-5; TRBD1 is a possible D gene (6 bases). Looked up from germline, CDR1 is MGHRA and CDR2 is YSYEKL. The CDR3 length is 15 residues. The V and J ends lost 0 bases and 5 bases respectively, with 11 bases between them. CDR3 DNA sequence: TGCGCCAGCAGCCAAGACGACTGGACAGATCAGCCCCAGCATTTT. Translation: CASSQDDWTDQPQHF.

This clone was observed a single time. This chain links TRBV7-2 with TRBJ1-2; maybe TRBD1 (5 bases). This CDR3 is 16 amino acids long. CDR1 is SGHTA and CDR2 is FQGNSA in the germline V gene. Trimming removed 1 base from V and 5 bases from J, with 17 bases in between. The CDR3 is CASSLGNAGQGYGYTF. The CDR3 DNA follows: TGTGCCAGCAGCTTAGGAAATGCGGGGCAAGGATATGGCTACACCTTC. The full variable domain, completed using reference TRBV7-2 and TRBJ1-2, is GAGVSQSPSNKVTEKGKDVELRCDPISGHTALYWYRQSLGQGLEFLIYFQGNSAPDKSGLPSDRFSAERTGGSVSTLTIQRTQQEDSAVYLCASSLGNAGQGYGYTFGSGTRLTVV.

V and J are TRBV19 and TRBJ1-5; no clear D gene. Trimming shortened V by 6 bases and J by 4 bases, and 19 bases separated the two germline ends. Germline V gives CDR1 LNHDA, CDR2 SQIVND (reference sequence). The CDR3 has 16 amino acids. This chain's CDR3 is CASSTTQGRRNQPQHF. In DNA form, the CDR3 reads TGTGCCAGTAGCACGACCCAAGGGCGAAGGAATCAGCCCCAGCATTTT.

The chain couples TRBV5-1 to TRBJ1-3, with D unresolved. The CDR3 sequence is 13 residues long. Trimming cost V 3 bases and J 0 bases, with 4 bases left between them. Germline CDR1 reads SGHRS; CDR2 reads YFSETQ. CDR3 in DNA: TGCGCCAGCAGCTCCTACTCTGGAAACACCATATATTTT. Translation: CASSSYSGNTIYF. Full variable domain (remainder filled in from reference TRBV5-1 and TRBJ1-3): KAGVTQTPRYLIKTRGQQVTLSCSPISGHRSVSWYQQTPGQGLQFLFEYFSETQRNKGNFPGRFSGRQFSNSRSEMNVSTLELGDSALYLCASSSYSGNTIYFGEGSWLTVV.

V gene TRBV30 combines with J gene TRBJ1-5; D is perhaps TRBD1 (6 bases). Germline CDR1 and CDR2: GTSNPN and SVGIG (reference sequence). V was clipped by 0 bases and J by 5 bases, with 14 bases between them. This CDR3 contains 15 residues. In nucleotides, the CDR3 is TGTGCCTGGAGTGTACTGGCAGGGGCGGATCAGCCCCAGCATTTT. Its translation is CAWSVLAGADQPQHF. Full variable domain (missing parts from reference TRBV30 and TRBJ1-5): SQTIHQWPATLVQPVGSPLSLECTVEGTSNPNLYWYRQAAGRGLQLLFYSVGIGQISSEVPQNLSASRPQDRQFILSSKKLLLSDSGFYLCAWSVLAGADQPQHFGDGTRLSIL.

The CDR3, as DNA: TGTGCCAGCAGCTCGGGACTGAAACCCGCGAACACCGGGGAGCTGTTTTTT. The encoded protein is CASSSGLKPANTGELFF. The chain has TRBV6-2 or TRBV6-3 and TRBJ2-2, with a tentative D call TRBD2 (6 bases). The length of the CDR3 is 17 residues. With 6 bases removed from V and 0 bases from J, the gap between germline ends came to 17 bases. Germline V gene lookup returns CDR1 MNHEY and CDR2 SVGEGT.

CDR3 sequence: CASSWTPQETQYF. CDR3 coding DNA: TGCGCCAGCAGCTGGACTCCCCAAGAGACCCAGTACTTC. This chain uses TRBV5-1 with TRBJ2-5; D may be TRBD2 (5 bases). The length of the CDR3 is 13 residues. Germline V gene data show CDR1 as SGHRS and CDR2 as YFSETQ. Deletions cut 3 bases from V and 1 base from J, with 7 bases between.

The chain carries TRBV6-5 and TRBJ1-4; no clear D gene. Trimming pared 4 bases from V and 3 bases from J, leaving 12 bases between. CDR1 is MNHEY and CDR2 is SVGAGI in the germline V gene. The length of the CDR3 is 15 residues. DNA of the CDR3: TGTGCCAGCAGTTCGATACACAGAGCTAATGAAAAACTGTTTTTT. As protein: CASSSIHRANEKLFF.

A few counts support this clone. V gene TRBV2 combines with J gene TRBJ2-5; TRBD2 matches 10 bases. CDR1 is SNHLY, CDR2 FYNNEI, per germline. This CDR3 contains 15 residues. Unmatched junction bases numbered 2, after V lost 2 bases and J lost 2 bases. The DNA of the CDR3 is TGTGCCAGCAGTGAACTAGCGGGAGTACAAGAGACCCAGTACTTC. Translation gives CASSELAGVQETQYF.

The V and J genes are TRBV29-1 and TRBJ2-2; D not resolved. The CDR3 spans 13 residues. Germline V gene lookup returns CDR1 SQVTM and CDR2 ANQGSEA. V shed 5 bases and J shed 2 bases, with 9 bases lying between them. For the CDR3, the DNA is TGCAGCGTTCGAATTAGAAACACCGGGGAGCTGTTTTTT. As protein: CSVRIRNTGELFF.

The chain links TRBV2 to TRBJ1-5; TRBD1 might be the D (5 bases). CDR1 and CDR2 from the germline V gene are SNHLY and FYNNEI. The CDR3 has 13 amino acids. V was cut by 3 bases and J by 6 bases, with 9 bases left in between. The CDR3 DNA is TGTGCCAGCAGTGACAGGGAGGCTCAGCCCCAGCATTTT. Translated: CASSDREAQPQHF.

V gene TRBV7-9 combines with J gene TRBJ1-1, with D hard to call. V was pared by 2 bases and J by 4 bases, with 14 bases between. This CDR3 is built from 15 residues. Germline V gene data show CDR1 as SEHNR and CDR2 as FQNEAQ (reference sequence). The CDR3 nucleotides are TGTGCCAGCAGCTTACCTGACGGGGTTGCCACTGAAGCTTTCTTT. It encodes CASSLPDGVATEAFF.

The V gene is TRBV3-1 (or the pseudogene TRBV3-2), the J gene TRBJ2-5, with 7 bases aligning to TRBD1. V was clipped by 3 bases and J by 2 bases; unmatched bases: 9. CDR3 length: 16 residues. CDR1 is LGHDT and CDR2 is YNNKEL in the germline V gene (reference sequence). CDR3 coding DNA: TGTGCCAGCAGCCAGCGGACAGGACCCTCTCAAGAGACCCAGTACTTC. It translates to CASSQRTGPSQETQYF.

The genes are TRBV5-1 and TRBJ2-1; maybe TRBD2 (6 bases). The CDR3 is made up of 16 amino acids. The V gene's germline CDR1 is SGHRS and CDR2 YFSETQ. Trimming pared 7 bases from V and 3 bases from J, leaving 20 bases between. CDR3 in DNA: TGCGCCAGCGGGGACTCCCCTACTCCCATCTACAATGAGCAGTTCTTC. Translation gives CASGDSPTPIYNEQFF.

The chain recombines TRBV4-2 with TRBJ2-1; 8 nucleotides align to TRBD1. Germline assignment: CDR1 LGHNA and CDR2 YNFKEQ. Trimming cost V 4 bases and J 9 bases; bases outside gene matches: 17. The CDR3 runs 17 residues. CDR3 region: CASSPRVPGQGRGEQFF. DNA for the CDR3: TGTGCCAGCAGCCCAAGAGTCCCCGGACAGGGACGAGGTGAGCAGTTCTTC.

The CDR3 is CASSQDRKTSGSYEQYF. CDR3 nucleotides: TGTGCCAGCAGCCAAGATAGGAAAACTAGCGGGAGCTACGAGCAGTACTTC. V gene TRBV4-2 combines with J gene TRBJ2-7; TRBD2 matches 11 bases. J lost 3 bases, V lost 0 bases, and 7 bases had no gene match. The CDR3 loop spans 17 amino acids. Germline values: CDR1 LGHNA, CDR2 YNFKEQ.

In this sample, this clone turned up once. CDR3 nucleotides: TGTGCCAGCTCGCCTACAGGGGGCCTGAGCACTGAAGCTTTCTTT. Translating gives CASSPTGGLSTEAFF. The gene calls are TRBV18 and TRBJ1-1; 9 nucleotides agree with TRBD1. CDR1 is KGHSH, CDR2 LQKENI, per germline. Trimming removed 6 bases from V and 4 bases from J; junction bases left unmatched: 9. This CDR3 has 15 residues.

The rearrangement links TRBV11-2 to TRBJ2-3, with TRBD2 matching over 13 bases. J gave up 5 bases and V 1 base, and 12 bases lay outside the gene matches. The CDR3 totals 19 residues. Germline V CDR1 and CDR2: SGHAT, FQNNGV. The CDR3 reads CASSLGGTSGTLIRDTQYF. The DNA for the CDR3 is TGTGCCAGCAGCTTAGGGGGGACTAGCGGGACCCTAATACGAGATACGCAGTATTTT.

The CDR3 reads CASSLNSGSYNEQFF. In DNA, the CDR3 is TGTGCCAGCAGCTTAAACAGCGGGAGCTACAATGAGCAGTTCTTC. This chain connects TRBV11-2 to TRBJ2-1, with 8 nucleotides matching TRBD2. CDR3 length: 15 residues. The V segment lost 2 bases and the J segment 3 bases; nucleotides outside the gene matches: 3. CDR1 is SGHAT, CDR2 FQNNGV, per germline.

The genes are TRBV18 and TRBJ1-2, with 10 bases that match TRBD1. V was clipped by 2 bases and J by 2 bases; unmatched bases: 5. Germline CDR1 KGHSH, CDR2 LQKENI. This CDR3 is 16 amino acids long. This chain's CDR3 is CASSPTLGQGNYGYTF. DNA for the CDR3: TGTGCCAGCTCACCAACATTGGGACAGGGGAACTATGGCTACACCTTC. The full variable domain, rest sourced from reference TRBV18 and TRBJ1-2, is NAGVMQNPRHLVRRRGQEARLRCSPMKGHSHVYWYRQLPEEGLKFMVYLQKENIIDESGMPKERFSAEFPKEGPSILRIQQVVRGDSAAYFCASSPTLGQGNYGYTFGSGTRLTVV.

The chain is built from TRBV6-1 and TRBJ2-7, with 8 nucleotides matching TRBD2. Germline V lookup: CDR1 MNHNS, CDR2 SASEGT. V trimming: 0 bases; J trimming: 8 bases; junction bases outside the gene matches: 12. The CDR3 runs to 16 residues. CDR3 nucleotides: TGTGCCAGCAGTGAAGCTATGGCTAGCGGGTTCTCCAAGCAGTACTTC. It specifies CASSEAMASGFSKQYF.

The gene calls are TRBV11-2 and TRBJ2-1; tentative D call: TRBD2 (5 bases). Trimming took off 3 bases at V and 0 bases at J, with 9 bases between the two ends. This CDR3 is 15 amino acids long. Germline CDR1 is SGHAT and CDR2 is FQNNGV. The CDR3 DNA follows: TGTGCCAGCAGCTTGGAAGCGGCCTCCTACAATGAGCAGTTCTTC. It specifies CASSLEAASYNEQFF.